This T cell receptor (beta chain) appears in the sequencing data of a study of blood T cell repertoires in COVID-19. Study information: The study drew acute and convalescent COVID-19 samples from the United States, Italy and Spain.

TCRdb keeps only in-frame clones here, not all; method: immunoSEQ multiplex PCR. Of over 150,000 clones listed, 65% to 85% are singletons. Between the trimmed V and J ends, which lost 4 bases and 4 bases, there was a span of 10 bases. Germline V gene data show CDR1 as WNHNN and CDR2 as SYGVQD (reference sequence). CDR3 length: 13 amino acids. This receptor was taken from a woman aged 30 to 39 who had recovered from COVID-19. This rearrangement joins TRBV10-1 to TRBJ2-5; no reliable D call. Material for sequencing was PBMCs or T cells enriched from blood (not recorded which). This CDR3 is CASSAVPGETQYF. The CDR3 coding sequence is TGCGCCAGCAGTGCGGTCCCAGGAGAGACCCAGTACTTC.